This T cell receptor (beta chain) was observed in a study of OX40 agonist ivuxolimab in advanced cancers. Whole-study results and caveats: Clonal expansion from baseline to week 6 occurred in both CD4+ and CD8+ T cells. Undetermined was the antigen specificity of the expanded peripheral T cells.

The table came from immunoSEQ multiplex PCR; TCRdb's copy has only in-frame clones and leaves some out. This table holds about 30,000 clones, around three quarters found once. The CDR3 sequence is 14 residues long. Per the germline V gene, CDR1 is MGHRA and CDR2 is YSYEKL. V shed 1 base, J shed 2 bases, and the junction held 0 bases outside the gene matches. Comment on this clone: Its matching antigen is unknown.

This sequence was found in an adult with an advanced solid tumor such as melanoma, head and neck, liver or kidney cancer. This chain connects TRBV4-1 to TRBJ2-7; 9 positions agree with TRBD1. The sequences come from CD4+ or CD8+ T cells sorted from blood, collected in a trial of the OX40 agonist ivuxolimab. The DNA of the CDR3 is TGCGCCAGCAGCCAAGGACAGGGGGCCTACGAGCAGTACTTC. Amino acids: CASSQGQGAYEQYF.